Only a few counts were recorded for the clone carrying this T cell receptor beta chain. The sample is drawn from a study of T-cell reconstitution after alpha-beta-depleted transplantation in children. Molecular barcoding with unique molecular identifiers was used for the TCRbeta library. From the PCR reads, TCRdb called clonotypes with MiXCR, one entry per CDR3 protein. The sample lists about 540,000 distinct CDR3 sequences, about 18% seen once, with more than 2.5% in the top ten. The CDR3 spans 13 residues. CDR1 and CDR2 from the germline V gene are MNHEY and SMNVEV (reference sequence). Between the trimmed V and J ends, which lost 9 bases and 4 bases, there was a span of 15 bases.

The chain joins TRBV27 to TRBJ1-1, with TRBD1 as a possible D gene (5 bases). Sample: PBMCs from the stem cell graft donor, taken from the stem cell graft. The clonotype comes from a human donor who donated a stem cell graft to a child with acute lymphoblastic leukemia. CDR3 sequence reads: CASQGGLSTEAFF. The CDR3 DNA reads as TGTGCCAGTCAGGGTGGGTTGAGCACTGAAGCTTTCTTT.